This TCR beta chain comes out of a study of T cell repertoires in cytomegalovirus infection. Overall study: Public TCR beta signatures were indicative of both CMV infection and a matching HLA type.

Using its own MiXCR run on the reads, TCRdb lists one record per CDR3 protein. The table shows about 350,000 distinct CDR3 sequences, with nearly 35% occurring only once. Germline V gives CDR1 SGHAT, CDR2 FQNNGV. The germline V and J ends were trimmed by 4 bases and 2 bases, with 29 bases remaining between them. This CDR3 has 20 amino acids. Findings of the study overall: It was HLA-C-restricted CMV-specific TCR beta clonotypes that dominated the response ex vivo.

This clonotype was seen repeatedly, ten times or more. Its cognate antigen is unknown. The sample in question was cultured PBMCs, obtained from culture after CMV antigen stimulation. The sequence derives from a human donor in good health (CMV status not recorded). Some clones in this sample may be carry-over from other donors' samples. V usage is TRBV11-2 and J usage is TRBJ1-1; D might be TRBD1 (5 bases). The CDR3 DNA follows: TGTGCCAGCAGCTCAATCACACGAACGACCGGGGGACGGACTAACACTGAAGCTTTCTTT. Translated, it gives CASSSITRTTGGRTNTEAFF.